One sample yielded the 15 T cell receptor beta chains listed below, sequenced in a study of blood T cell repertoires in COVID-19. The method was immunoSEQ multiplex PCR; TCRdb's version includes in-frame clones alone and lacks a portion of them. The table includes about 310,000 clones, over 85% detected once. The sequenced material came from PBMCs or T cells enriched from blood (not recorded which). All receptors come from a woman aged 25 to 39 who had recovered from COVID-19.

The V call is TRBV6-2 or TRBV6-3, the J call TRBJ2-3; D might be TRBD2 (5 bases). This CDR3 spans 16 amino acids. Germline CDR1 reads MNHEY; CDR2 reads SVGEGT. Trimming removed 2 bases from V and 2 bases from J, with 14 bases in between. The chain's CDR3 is CASSYGPAAYTDTQYF. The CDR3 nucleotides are TGTGCCAGCAGTTACGGTCCAGCGGCCTACACAGATACGCAGTATTTT.

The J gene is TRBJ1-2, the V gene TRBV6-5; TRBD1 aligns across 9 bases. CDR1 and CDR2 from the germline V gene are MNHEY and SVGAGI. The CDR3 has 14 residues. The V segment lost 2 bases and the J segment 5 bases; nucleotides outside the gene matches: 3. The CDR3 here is CASSYDGTGYGYTF. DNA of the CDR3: TGTGCCAGCAGTTACGACGGGACAGGGTATGGCTACACCTTC.

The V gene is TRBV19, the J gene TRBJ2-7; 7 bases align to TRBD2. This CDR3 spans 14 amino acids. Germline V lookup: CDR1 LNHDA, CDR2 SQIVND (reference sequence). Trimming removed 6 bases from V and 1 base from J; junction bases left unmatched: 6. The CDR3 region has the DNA TGTGCCAGTAGCGGACTAGAGGGTTCCTACGAGCAGTACTTC. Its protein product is CASSGLEGSYEQYF.

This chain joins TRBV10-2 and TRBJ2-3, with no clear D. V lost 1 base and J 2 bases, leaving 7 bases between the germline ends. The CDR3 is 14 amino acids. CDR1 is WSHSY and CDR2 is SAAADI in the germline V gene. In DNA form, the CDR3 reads TGCGCCAGCAGTGAGTGGTCAGACACAGATACGCAGTATTTT. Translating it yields CASSEWSDTDTQYF.

CDR3 region: CASSITRDRAQETQYF. The DNA of the CDR3 is TGTGCCAGTAGTATCACCCGGGACAGGGCCCAAGAGACCCAGTACTTC. V is TRBV19 and J is TRBJ2-5, with 9 bases fitting TRBD1. This CDR3 is 16 amino acids long. V dropped 3 bases and J dropped 1; count of bases not matched to a gene: 6. Germline CDR1 LNHDA, CDR2 SQIVND (reference sequence).

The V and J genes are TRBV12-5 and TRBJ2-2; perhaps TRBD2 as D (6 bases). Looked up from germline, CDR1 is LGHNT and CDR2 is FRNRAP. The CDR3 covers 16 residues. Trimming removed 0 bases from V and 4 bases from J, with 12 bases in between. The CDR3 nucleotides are TGTGCTAGTGGTTTGGTACGGGGGAAGGGCACCGGGGAGCTGTTTTTT. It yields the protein CASGLVRGKGTGELFF.

The CDR3 region is CASSLTQGAGNTIYF. Here the CDR3 DNA reads TGTGCCAGCAGCCTAACCCAGGGGGCTGGAAACACCATATATTTT. V and J are TRBV7-9 and TRBJ1-3, with 7 bases matching TRBD1. J gave up 2 bases and V 5 bases, and 6 bases lay outside the gene matches. Germline CDR1 SEHNR, CDR2 FQNEAQ (reference sequence). The CDR3 extends over 15 amino acids.

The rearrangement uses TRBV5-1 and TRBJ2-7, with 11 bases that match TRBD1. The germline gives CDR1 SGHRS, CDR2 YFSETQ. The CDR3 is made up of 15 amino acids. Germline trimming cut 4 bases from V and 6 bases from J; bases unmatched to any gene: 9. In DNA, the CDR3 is TGCGCCAGCAGCATTGGACAGGGGGCGCAGGGCGAGCAGTACTTC. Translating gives CASSIGQGAQGEQYF. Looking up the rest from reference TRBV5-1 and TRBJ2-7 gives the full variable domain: KAGVTQTPRYLIKTRGQQVTLSCSPISGHRSVSWYQQTPGQGLQFLFEYFSETQRNKGNFPGRFSGRQFSNSRSEMNVSTLELGDSALYLCASSIGQGAQGEQYFGPGTRLTVT.

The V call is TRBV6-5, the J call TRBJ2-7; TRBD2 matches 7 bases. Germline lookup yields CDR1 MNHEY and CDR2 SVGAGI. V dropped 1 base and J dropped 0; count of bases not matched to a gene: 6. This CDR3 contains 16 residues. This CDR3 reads CASSYLGGVSSYEQYF. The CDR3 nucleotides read TGTGCCAGCAGTTACTTGGGGGGGGTGAGCTCCTACGAGCAGTACTTC.

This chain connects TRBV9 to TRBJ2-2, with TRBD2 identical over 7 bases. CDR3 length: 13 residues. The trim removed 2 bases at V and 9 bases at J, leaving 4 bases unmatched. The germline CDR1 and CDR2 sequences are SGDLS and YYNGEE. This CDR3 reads CASSVGLERELFF. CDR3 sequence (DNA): TGTGCCAGCAGCGTCGGACTAGAGAGGGAGCTGTTTTTT.

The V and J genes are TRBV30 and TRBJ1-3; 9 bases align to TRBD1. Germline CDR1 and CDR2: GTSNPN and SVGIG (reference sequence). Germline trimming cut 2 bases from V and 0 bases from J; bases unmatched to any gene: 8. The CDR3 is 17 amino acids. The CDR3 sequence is CAWSRSGTGLSGNTIYF. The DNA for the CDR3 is TGTGCCTGGAGTAGATCCGGGACAGGGCTCTCTGGAAACACCATATATTTT. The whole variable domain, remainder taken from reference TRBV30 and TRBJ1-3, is SQTIHQWPATLVQPVGSPLSLECTVEGTSNPNLYWYRQAAGRGLQLLFYSVGIGQISSEVPQNLSASRPQDRQFILSSKKLLLSDSGFYLCAWSRSGTGLSGNTIYFGEGSWLTVV.

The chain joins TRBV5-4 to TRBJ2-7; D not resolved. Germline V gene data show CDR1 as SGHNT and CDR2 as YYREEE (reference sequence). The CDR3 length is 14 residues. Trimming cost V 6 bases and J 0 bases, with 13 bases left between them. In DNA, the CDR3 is TGTGCCAGCACTGATCCGGGTACCTCCTACGAGCAGTACTTC. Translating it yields CASTDPGTSYEQYF.

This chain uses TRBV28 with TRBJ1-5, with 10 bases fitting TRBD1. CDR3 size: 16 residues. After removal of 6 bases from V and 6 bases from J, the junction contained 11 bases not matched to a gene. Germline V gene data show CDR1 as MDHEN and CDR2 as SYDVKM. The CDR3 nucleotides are TGTGCCAGCAGCATGACGAGGACAGGGGGACGTCAGCCCCAGCATTTT. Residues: CASSMTRTGGRQPQHF.

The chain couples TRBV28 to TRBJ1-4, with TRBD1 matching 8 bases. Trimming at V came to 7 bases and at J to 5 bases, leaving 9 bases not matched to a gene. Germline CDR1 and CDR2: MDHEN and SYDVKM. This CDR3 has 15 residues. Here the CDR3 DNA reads TGTGCCAGCACTACCGGACAGGGCACCAATGAAAAACTGTTTTTT. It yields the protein CASTTGQGTNEKLFF.

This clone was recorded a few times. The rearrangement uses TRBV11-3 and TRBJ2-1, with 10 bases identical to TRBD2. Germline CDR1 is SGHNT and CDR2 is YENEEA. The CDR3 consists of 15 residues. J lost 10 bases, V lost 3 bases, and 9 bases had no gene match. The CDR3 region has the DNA TGTGCCAGCAGCTTGGCGCTAGCGGGAGTACGGGAGCAGTTCTTC. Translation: CASSLALAGVREQFF.